This note documents a single TCR beta chain sequence. This sample is drawn from a study of T cell changes during pregnancy in multiple sclerosis. In germline, CDR1 is PRHDT, CDR2 FYEKMQ (reference sequence). This CDR3 contains 16 residues. The V end was cut by 5 bases, the J end by 3 bases, with 19 bases between. Profiling relied on immunoSEQ multiplex PCR, and the TCRdb table lists in-frame clones only, not all of them. The data contain roughly 32,000 clones, nearly 90% of them seen just once; the ten biggest clones take up roughly 11%. The chain uses TRBV13 and TRBJ2-5, with D possibly being TRBD1 (5 bases). The source is a female donor with multiple sclerosis, enrolled in a pregnancy study. This specimen was CD8+ T cells from peripheral blood mononuclear cells, taken in the third trimester of pregnancy. Written as DNA, the CDR3 is TGTGCCAGCAGCCCACGCGATGGGGCTATTAAAGAGACCCAGTACTTC. It codes for CASSPRDGAIKETQYF. Using reference TRBV13 and TRBJ2-5 for the parts outside the CDR3, the full variable domain is AAGVIQSPRHLIKEKRETATLKCYPIPRHDTVYWYQQGPGQDPQFLISFYEKMQSDKGSIPDRFSAQQFSDYHSELNMSSLELGDSALYFCASSPRDGAIKETQYFGPGTRLLVL.